The source of this T cell receptor (beta chain) is a study of blood T cell repertoires in COVID-19. Data came from immunoSEQ multiplex PCR; TCRdb stores just in-frame clones and leaves some out. Among about 290,000 clones, 85% were seen once, and the ten largest hold 4.1%. The CDR3 is made up of 17 amino acids. Trimming removed 5 bases from V and 1 base from J; junction bases left unmatched: 11. Germline assignment: CDR1 SEHNR and CDR2 FQNEAQ (reference sequence). This chain links TRBV7-9 with TRBJ2-1; 7 bases map to TRBD2. Material: peripheral blood. The TCR originated in a woman in her fifties or sixties with active or convalescent COVID-19. CDR3 nucleotides: TGTGCCAGCAGCCAACCCGGGCGGGAGACTTCCTACAATGAGCAGTTCTTC. Translation gives CASSQPGRETSYNEQFF. The variable domain in full, with the rest retrieved from reference TRBV7-9 and TRBJ2-1, is DTGVSQNPRHKITKRGQNVTFRCDPISEHNRLYWYRQTLGQGPEFLTYFQNEAQLEKSRLLSDRFSAERPKGSFSTLEIQRTEQGDSAMYLCASSQPGRETSYNEQFFGPGTRLTVL.